The T cell receptor (beta chain) under discussion was sequenced for a study of CD8 T cells in ankylosing spondylitis. Regarding the study as a whole: Ankylosing spondylitis blood appeared to be characterized by a TCR beta motif of eight or nine highly homologous variants. Several of the motif variants were reported before in synovial fluid and blood from reactive arthritis.

The CDR3 is 14 amino acids. Deletions cut 6 bases from V and 0 bases from J, with 11 bases between. Note on this clonotype: Its target is not known.

It was by quantitative 5'-RACE with molecular barcodes that TCR beta libraries were made. In TCRdb, the 5' RACE reads were re-called with MiXCR into one record per CDR3 protein. Among hundreds of thousands of distinct CDR3 sequences listed, roughly 12% were seen once. The sequence was collected from a male donor with ankylosing spondylitis. The gene calls are TRBV12-3 or TRBV12-4 and TRBJ1-1; D is uncertain. Material: blood, either unsorted or a sorted T cell fraction (not recorded which). CDR3 residues: CASSLVSMNTEAFF. CDR3 sequence (DNA): TGTGCCAGCAGCTTGGTTAGTATGAACACTGAAGCTTTCTTT.